The rows below give T cell receptor beta chains drawn from one sample of a study of T cell repertoires in ileal Crohn's disease. TCRdb keeps only in-frame clones here, not all; method: immunoSEQ multiplex PCR. The repertoire holds about 30,000 clones, with about 81% as singletons. Sequencing used ileal tissue. The source is an adult with Crohn's disease. Both conserved end residues are part of each CDR3. The order of the fields is CDR3 protein, CDR3 DNA, D gene, J gene, clone size, CDR3 length, V gene. The D gene is left open where the match is weak. Not every row has a clone size; where given, it reads once, few, many or a size class.

CDR3: CASSPGRDYNEQFF; DNA: TGTGCCAGCTCACCGGGCAGAGACTACAATGAGCAGTTCTTC; D: .; J: TRBJ2-1; size: .; length: 14; V: TRBV18
CDR3: CASSLGQTVFGYTF; DNA: TGTGCCAGTAGTTTGGGACAGACCGTCTTTGGCTACACCTTC; D: TRBD1; J: TRBJ1-2; size: .; length: 14; V: TRBV19
CDR3: CASSAQAQMNTEAFF; DNA: TGTGCCAGCAGTGCACAGGCCCAAATGAACACTGAAGCTTTCTTT; D: .; J: TRBJ1-1; size: once; length: 15; V: TRBV2
CDR3: CASSPTGELFF; DNA: TGTGCCAGCTCACCGACTGGGGAGCTGTTTTTT; D: .; J: TRBJ2-2; size: .; length: 11; V: TRBV18
CDR3: CASSPKLAFSYEQYF; DNA: TGTGCCAGCTCACCAAAACTAGCGTTCTCCTACGAGCAGTACTTC; D: TRBD2; J: TRBJ2-7; size: .; length: 15; V: TRBV18
CDR3: CASSVNRGLEPQHF; DNA: TGTGCCAGCAGCGTTAACAGGGGGCTTGAGCCCCAGCATTTT; D: TRBD1; J: TRBJ1-5; size: .; length: 14; V: TRBV7-2
CDR3: CASGPPEKLFF; DNA: TGTGCCAGCGGCCCTCCTGAAAAACTGTTTTTT; D: .; J: TRBJ1-4; size: .; length: 11; V: TRBV6-5
CDR3: CASSSGYLYNEQFF; DNA: TGTGCCAGCAGTTCAGGGTATCTCTACAATGAGCAGTTCTTC; D: .; J: TRBJ2-1; size: .; length: 14; V: TRBV11-2
CDR3: CAWSGTGQQFF; DNA: TGTGCCTGGAGTGGGACAGGGCAGCAGTTCTTC; D: TRBD1; J: TRBJ2-1; size: .; length: 11; V: TRBV30
CDR3: CATAAYNTLQETQYF; DNA: TGTGCCACCGCAGCTTATAACACACTACAAGAGACCCAGTACTTC; D: .; J: TRBJ2-5; size: .; length: 15; V: TRBV7-2
CDR3: CASSPPSMGLDEQYF; DNA: TGTGCCAGCTCACCACCCTCCATGGGACTTGACGAGCAGTACTTC; D: .; J: TRBJ2-7; size: .; length: 15; V: TRBV18
CDR3: CASSELQGPTYEQYF; DNA: TGTGCCAGCAGTGAACTACAGGGACCCACCTACGAGCAGTACTTC; D: .; J: TRBJ2-7; size: few; length: 15; V: TRBV6-1
CDR3: CASSPGTDRNGYTF; DNA: TGTGCCAGCAGCCCCGGGACGGACAGGAATGGCTACACCTTC; D: TRBD1; J: TRBJ1-2; size: .; length: 14; V: TRBV28
CDR3: CASSAPRDTQYF; DNA: TGTGCCAGCAGCGCTCCTAGAGATACGCAGTATTTT; D: .; J: TRBJ2-3; size: .; length: 12; V: TRBV9
CDR3: CASSLFSGTVNSPLHF; DNA: TGCGCCAGCAGTCTCTTTTCCGGGACAGTTAATTCACCCCTCCACTTT; D: TRBD1; J: TRBJ1-6; size: few; length: 16; V: TRBV23-1
CDR3: CASTRTGANTEAFF; DNA: TGCGCCAGCACACGGACAGGGGCCAACACTGAAGCTTTCTTT; D: TRBD1; J: TRBJ1-1; size: .; length: 14; V: TRBV5-1
CDR3: CAGVDYRAITYEQYF; DNA: TGTGCCGGCGTAGACTACAGGGCCATAACCTACGAGCAGTACTTC; D: .; J: TRBJ2-7; size: .; length: 15; V: TRBV7-9
CDR3: CASSQGQRYEQYF; DNA: TGCGCCAGCAGCCAGGGACAGCGCTACGAGCAGTACTTC; D: TRBD1; J: TRBJ2-7; size: .; length: 13; V: TRBV5-1
CDR3: CASSFLGSYEQYF; DNA: TGTGCCAGCAGTTTCCTGGGCAGCTACGAGCAGTACTTC; D: .; J: TRBJ2-7; size: .; length: 13; V: TRBV28
CDR3: CASSHLAGASYEQYF; DNA: TGCGCCAGCAGCCATCTAGCGGGGGCCTCCTACGAGCAGTACTTC; D: TRBD2; J: TRBJ2-7; size: .; length: 15; V: TRBV4-1
CDR3: CASSERGGSRTEAFF; DNA: TGTGCCAGCAGTGAAAGAGGGGGCAGTCGGACTGAAGCTTTCTTT; D: TRBD1; J: TRBJ1-1; size: .; length: 15; V: TRBV6-1
CDR3: CSVTQTGATLNEQFF; DNA: TGCAGCGTGACGCAGACAGGGGCCACCCTCAATGAGCAGTTCTTC; D: TRBD1; J: TRBJ2-1; size: .; length: 15; V: TRBV29-1